This TCR beta chain was identified during a study of T cells in Graves' hyperthyroidism and ophthalmopathy. Study-wide background: Peripheral blood was collected at initial diagnosis, before any treatment.

Trimming stripped 3 bases from V and 0 bases from J, with 13 bases between. This CDR3 comprises 16 residues. Per germline, CDR1 MDHEN and CDR2 SYDVKM. Pregnant or lactating patients were excluded, as were those with uncontrolled infection or other autoimmune disease. As for this clonotype: Its antigen is unidentified.

Amplified regions were TCR beta CDR3 sequences from RNA transcripts. When the TCR CDR3 underwent first-round RT-PCR, the HTBI primer set was used. TCRdb fed the multiplex PCR reads into MiXCR, producing one record per CDR3 protein. The table shows approximately 570,000 distinct CDR3 sequences, with just under 20% occurring only once. Points from the study as a whole: Stable hyperthyroidism was told apart from ophthalmopathy by a model built on 13 V-J features. Clonotypes that were expanded in thyroid above 0.001 mostly appeared in blood too.

This TCR came from a man in his forties or fifties with Graves' ophthalmopathy. The V and J genes are TRBV28 and TRBJ2-3, with D tentatively TRBD1 (6 bases). The specimen sequenced was blood. CDR3 amino acids: CASSLVDRRSTDTQYF. The CDR3 nucleotides are TGTGCCAGCAGTTTGGTTGACAGGAGAAGCACAGATACGCAGTATTTT.